This T cell receptor beta chain emerged from a study of T cells in Graves' hyperthyroidism and ophthalmopathy. RNA transcripts yielded amplified TCR beta CDR3 regions. The primer set for the first-round RT-PCR of the TCR CDR3 was HTBI. One entry per CDR3 protein, called by TCRdb with MiXCR from the multiplex PCR reads. Counted here are 280,000 or so distinct CDR3 sequences, over 12% occurring once; the ten biggest clones make up roughly 31%. Comments on this clonotype: The junction shows a germline mismatch at one end, possibly a read error.

The CDR3 length is 13 residues. The sequencing sample was made of blood. This chain links TRBV12-3 or TRBV12-4 with TRBJ1-3; D is undetermined. The TCR comes from a woman aged 45-59 years with Graves' hyperthyroidism that later progressed to Graves' ophthalmopathy. Here the CDR3 reads CTSLRWSGNTIYF. The DNA of the CDR3 is TGTACCAGCCTGAGATGGTCTGGAAACACCATATATTTT.